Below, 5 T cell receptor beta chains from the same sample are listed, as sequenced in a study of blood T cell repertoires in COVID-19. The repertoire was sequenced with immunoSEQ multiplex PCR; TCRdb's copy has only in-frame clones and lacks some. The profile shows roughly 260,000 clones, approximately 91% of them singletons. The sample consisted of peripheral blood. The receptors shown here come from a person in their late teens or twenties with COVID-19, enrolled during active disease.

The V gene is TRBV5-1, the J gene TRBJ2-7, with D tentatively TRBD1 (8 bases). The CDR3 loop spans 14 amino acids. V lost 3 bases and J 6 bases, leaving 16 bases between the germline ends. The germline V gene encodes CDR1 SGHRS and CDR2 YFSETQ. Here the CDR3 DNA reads TGCGCCAGCAGCTCAGGGACAGGACTAGGCGAGCAGTACTTC. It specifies CASSSGTGLGEQYF.

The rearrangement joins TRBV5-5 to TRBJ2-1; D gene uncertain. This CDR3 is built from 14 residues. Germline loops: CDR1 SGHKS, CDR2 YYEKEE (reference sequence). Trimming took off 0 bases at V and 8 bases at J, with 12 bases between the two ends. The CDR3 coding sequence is TGTGCCAGCAGCTTGGTGGGCCCCTTGGATGAGCAGTTCTTC. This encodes CASSLVGPLDEQFF.

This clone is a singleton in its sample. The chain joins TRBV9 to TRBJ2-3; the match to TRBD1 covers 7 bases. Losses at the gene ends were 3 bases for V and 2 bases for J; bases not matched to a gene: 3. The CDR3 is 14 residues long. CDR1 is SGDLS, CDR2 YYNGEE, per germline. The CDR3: CASSAGQFTDTQYF. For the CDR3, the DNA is TGTGCCAGCAGCGCGGGACAGTTCACAGATACGCAGTATTTT. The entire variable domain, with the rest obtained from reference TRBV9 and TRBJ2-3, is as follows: DSGVTQTPKHLITATGQRVTLRCSPRSGDLSVYWYQQSLDQGLQFLIQYYNGEERAKGNILERFSAQQFPDLHSELNLSSLELGDSALYFCASSAGQFTDTQYFGPGTRLTVL.

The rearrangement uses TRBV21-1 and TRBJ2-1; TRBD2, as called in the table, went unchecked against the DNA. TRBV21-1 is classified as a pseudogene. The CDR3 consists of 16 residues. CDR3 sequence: CASSKSDRELYNEQFF. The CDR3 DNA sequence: TGTGCCAGCAGCAAGTCCGACCGGGAGCTGTACAATGAGCAGTTCTTC.

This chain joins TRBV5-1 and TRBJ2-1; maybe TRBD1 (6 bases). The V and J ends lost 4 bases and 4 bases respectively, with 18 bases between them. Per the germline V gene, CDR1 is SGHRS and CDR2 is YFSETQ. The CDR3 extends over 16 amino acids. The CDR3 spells CASSPKTGVRYNEQFF. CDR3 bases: TGCGCCAGCAGCCCTAAGACAGGAGTGAGGTACAATGAGCAGTTCTTC. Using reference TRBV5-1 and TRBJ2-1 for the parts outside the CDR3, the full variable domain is KAGVTQTPRYLIKTRGQQVTLSCSPISGHRSVSWYQQTPGQGLQFLFEYFSETQRNKGNFPGRFSGRQFSNSRSEMNVSTLELGDSALYLCASSPKTGVRYNEQFFGPGTRLTVL.